The present entry profiles one T cell receptor (beta chain) with its context. Its binding antigen is unknown. No per-base quality is available; no much larger clone lies one base away. The data are from a study of shared clonotypes between healthy human individuals (dated by TCRdb to the early 2020s). With respect to the entire study: Three men and a couple of women, aged 18 to 49 years, made up the cohort. For each donor, CD4 naive and CD4 memory were each run on three plates, CD8 naive on two plates, and CD8 memory on one plate. To estimate repertoire size and how much clonotypes are shared between individuals, the study performed deep sequencing of blood TCR repertoires from a few healthy adults. Different laboratories and diverse techniques were used to prepare libraries and sequence TCR repertoires, to increase sequencing depth and limit assay-specific biases. Between about 0.8 and 8.9 billion PBMCs per donor were obtained by leukapheresis.

Using the deep immunoSEQ assay, multiplex PCR amplified TCR CDR3 regions from genomic DNA. Genomic DNA extracted from each cell subset was distributed evenly over all wells of several immunoSEQ 96-well plates, and each plate served as one replicate. For sorted subsets, roughly 0.2 ug genomic DNA, equal to 25,000 to 35,000 T cell genomes, was loaded into each replicate PCR. Purified libraries were measured with a Qubit 3.0 fluorometer, size-checked on a Bioanalyzer 2100, and measured again with the KAPA Library Quantification kit. Every immunoSEQ 96-well plate was sequenced on a dedicated single-read 150-cycle Illumina NextSeq 550 flow cell. On the study's bioinformatics: The immunoSEQ output contained only junctional sequences without quality scores, so filtering could not match that applied to full-length reads. To assign V/J genes and CDR3, sequences were annotated against IMGT germline references using PyIR, a Python wrapper for IgBLAST v1.9. Reads were filtered out if the reads had weak V/J assignments (E-value above 1e-6), no CDR3, stop codons, out-of-frame junctions, or ambiguous translated residues. V3J clonotypes were defined by identical inferred V gene, J gene, and CDR3 amino acid sequence. The percentage overlap between two repertoires was calculated by dividing the number of shared unique clonotypes by the size of the smaller repertoire. RTK rarefaction, the Chao1 estimator, and Recon v2.1 estimates of unobserved clonotypes were used to assess repertoire richness. For all TCRbeta clonotypes obtained by the gDNA method from several donors, generation probabilities were computed with OLGA. TCRdb stores this immuneACCESS table with in-frame sequences only. Part of the clones is absent; in the studies checked, under half of the shortfall reflects unresolved V genes, and no reason is known for the rest. The V and J calls and clone size are taken from that table; D and trimming were inferred from the DNA. A total of around 1.9 million clones appear in this sample, about 93% of them only once. The ten largest clones represent approximately 1.6% of the sample.

Broader findings and caveats from the paper: Sampling was restricted to blood, and TCR repertoires in tissue are likely to differ from TCR repertoires in blood. Across a few donors, roughly 5.4% of naive CD4, approximately 4% of naive CD8, roughly 2.2% of memory CD4, and under 0.45% of memory CD8 clonotypes were shared. Compared with non-shared clonotypes, the clonotypes found in all four sorted-subset donors had higher generation probabilities. The genetic and exposure-history diversity represented was limited by the small number of donors. Pairwise subsampling indicated that sequencing depth was expected to affect the degree of clonotype sharing among donors. Naive subsets generally had larger estimated clonotype richness than memory subsets did. Incomplete sequencing was indicated by rarefaction of sorted-subset datasets, despite the large sequencing depth.

For the CD8 naive samples, CD45RO-negative cells were positively selected for CCR7, yielding a CD45RA+CCR7+ population from which TemRA cells were excluded. Donors were healthy HIV-negative adults with no recently reported acute infections or vaccinations. Only Caucasian adults living in Nashville, Tennessee, USA were represented among the donors. Blood was collected by leukapheresis, and PBMCs were isolated by Ficoll-Histopaque density gradient centrifugation and then cryopreserved in liquid nitrogen vapor phase. Purity and quantity of every magnetically sorted T cell population were checked by analytical flow cytometry. Each sorted fraction had its genomic DNA isolated and then quantified by UV absorbance on a Nanodrop 2000c. The receptor comes from a man younger than 35 in good health. Some clones in this sample may be carry-over from other donors' samples. Sequencing was done on a sample of naive CD8+ T cells from PBMCs. What this sample's cell subset or site label stands for: CD45RA+CCR7+.

Read as DNA, the sequence is TGTGCCATCAGTGAGTCCTTCGGGGGTGCGGGAGGGCGCGAGCAGTACTTC. Translated, it reads CAISESFGGAGGREQYF. Here the chain combines TRBV10-3 and TRBJ2-7; 9 central bases correspond to TRBD2. From a lookup of the germline V gene, CDR1 and CDR2 are ENHRY and SYGVKD. Spanning cysteine to phenylalanine, the CDR3 consists of 17 amino acids. Here the CDR3 DNA is all that survives: 51 bases in frame from base 1. The junction shows trimming of 0 bases on V and 6 bases on J, and the gene matches do not reach 12 bases of it.